Following are 11 T cell receptor beta chains from one sample sequenced in a study of blood T cell repertoires in COVID-19. Assay used: immunoSEQ multiplex PCR; TCRdb lists only in-frame clones, some missing. The sample has under 450,000 clones, 65% to 90% seen once. The source material was peripheral blood. The receptors derive from a woman aged 55-70 years with COVID-19, enrolled during active disease.

To note about this clone: A much larger clone lies one base from this, so it may be a read error. V is TRBV18 and J is TRBJ1-3; TRBD1 agrees at 7 bases. The CDR3 runs 16 residues. The V gene's germline CDR1 is KGHSH and CDR2 LQKENI. Trimming removed 0 bases from V and 0 bases from J; junction bases left unmatched: 2. CDR3 residues: CASSPPGQSSGNTIYF. In DNA, the CDR3 is TGTGCCAGCTCACCACCGGGACAGAGCTCTGGAAACACCATATATTTT.

This chain connects TRBV3-1 (or the pseudogene TRBV3-2) to TRBJ1-2, with 10 bases that match TRBD1. Germline CDR1 is LGHDT and CDR2 is YNNKEL (reference sequence). J was trimmed by 8 bases and V by 1 base; bases with no gene match: 19. The CDR3 runs 19 residues. This CDR3 is CASSQVLPDKDRGHRGYTF. For the CDR3, the DNA is TGTGCCAGCAGCCAAGTCTTACCTGATAAAGACAGGGGGCACAGGGGCTACACCTTC.

The CDR3 protein is CASSPFQGGEQFF. The CDR3 nucleotides read TGTGCCAGCAGCCCCTTCCAGGGAGGTGAGCAGTTCTTC. The rearrangement links TRBV14 to TRBJ2-1; the D gene is possibly TRBD2 (6 bases). The germline V gene has CDR1 SGHDN and CDR2 FVKESK. Trimming removed 4 bases from V and 9 bases from J, with 13 bases in between. The CDR3 runs to 13 residues.

V and J are TRBV6-6 and TRBJ1-5; 7 bases map to TRBD1. The CDR3 is made up of 18 amino acids. V dropped 5 bases and J dropped 6; count of bases not matched to a gene: 19. CDR1 and CDR2 (germline): MNHNY, SVGAGI (reference sequence). CDR3 in amino acids: CASSPAGTVYFDGQPQHF. The CDR3 DNA sequence: TGTGCCAGCAGTCCAGCCGGGACAGTCTATTTCGACGGTCAGCCCCAGCATTTT.

The chain couples TRBV9 to TRBJ2-3, with TRBD1 matching over 7 bases. Trimming cost V 3 bases and J 6 bases; bases outside gene matches: 7. CDR1 is SGDLS and CDR2 is YYNGEE in the germline V gene. CDR3 length equals 14 residues. The CDR3 nucleotides are TGTGCCAGCAGCGCAAAGACAGGGCTGGATACGCAGTATTTT. Protein sequence: CASSAKTGLDTQYF. The full variable domain, completed using reference TRBV9 and TRBJ2-3, is DSGVTQTPKHLITATGQRVTLRCSPRSGDLSVYWYQQSLDQGLQFLIQYYNGEERAKGNILERFSAQQFPDLHSELNLSSLELGDSALYFCASSAKTGLDTQYFGPGTRLTVL.

The V gene is TRBV5-4, the J gene TRBJ1-1, with TRBD1 matching over 7 bases. The CDR3 spans 15 residues. The germline CDR1 and CDR2 sequences are SGHNT and YYREEE (reference sequence). Trimming took 1 base from V and 0 from J; bases not matched to a gene: 3. CDR3 residues: CASSLKGAVNTEAFF. Written as DNA, the CDR3 is TGTGCCAGCAGCTTGAAGGGGGCCGTGAACACTGAAGCTTTCTTT.

The chain has TRBV11-3 and TRBJ1-6; maybe TRBD1 (5 bases). The CDR3 is made up of 18 amino acids. The germline gives CDR1 SGHNT, CDR2 YENEEA. V lost 7 bases and J lost 0, with 19 bases in between. CDR3 DNA sequence: TGTGCCAGCACCTCCCGGGGGGACCTGAGCTCCTATAATTCACCCCTCCACTTT. Protein product: CASTSRGDLSSYNSPLHF.

V gene TRBV12-3 or TRBV12-4 combines with J gene TRBJ1-2; 7 positions match TRBD1. Unmatched junction bases numbered 7, after V lost 11 bases and J lost 7 bases. There are 11 residues in the CDR3. The CDR3 spells CAAEGALGYTF. CDR3 in DNA: TGTGCCGCGGAGGGGGCTCTTGGCTACACCTTC.

The chain couples TRBV11-2 to TRBJ1-2; tentatively, D is TRBD1 (5 bases). This CDR3 comprises 12 residues. V was trimmed by 8 bases and J by 1 base, leaving 8 bases between them. In germline, CDR1 is SGHAT, CDR2 FQNNGV. The CDR3: CASGGVNYGYTF. CDR3 DNA sequence: TGTGCCAGCGGAGGGGTTAACTATGGCTACACCTTC.

The V call is TRBV5-6, the J call TRBJ1-1; D is unclear. The CDR3 is 18 residues long. V gave up 4 bases and J gave up 4 bases, with 26 bases separating them. Germline V gene lookup returns CDR1 SGHDT and CDR2 YYEEEE. CDR3 coding DNA: TGTGCCAGCAGCCCTGCCCGCAATTTTCGCCGGGCGGGCACTGAAGCTTTCTTT. As protein: CASSPARNFRRAGTEAFF.

V and J are TRBV11-2 and TRBJ2-2; 10 bases align to TRBD1. Germline CDR1 reads SGHAT; CDR2 reads FQNNGV. The V gene end was trimmed by 2 bases and the J gene end by 4 bases; junction bases not matched to a gene: 10. The CDR3 is 18 amino acids. The CDR3 loop is CASSLTYSTGGVTGELFF. The CDR3 nucleotides read TGTGCCAGCAGCTTAACATACTCGACAGGGGGCGTCACCGGGGAGCTGTTTTTT.